This TCR beta chain was obtained from a study of T cells in Graves' hyperthyroidism and ophthalmopathy. Study-wide points: Blood also showed most of the thyroid clonotypes that were expanded above 0.001.

Patients with uncontrolled infections, other autoimmune diseases, pregnancy or lactation were excluded. Germline values: CDR1 LNHDA, CDR2 SQIVND (reference sequence). The CDR3 has 16 amino acids. V trimming: 4 bases; J trimming: 1 base; junction bases outside the gene matches: 6. A remark on this clonotype: Antigen: not known.

Amplified TCR beta CDR3 regions came from RNA transcripts. The study used the HTBI primer set for a first-round RT-PCR of the TCR CDR3. TCRdb passed the multiplex PCR reads through MiXCR, listing each CDR3 protein once. The table shows a few hundred thousand distinct CDR3 sequences, with 46% occurring only once. This TCR was sampled from a woman between 18 and 30 years old with Graves' hyperthyroidism. What was sequenced was peripheral blood or thyroid tissue (not recorded which). The rearrangement joins TRBV19 to TRBJ2-7, with 11 bases lining up with TRBD2. The CDR3 sequence is CASSTRLAGRSYEQYF. CDR3 bases: TGTGCCAGTAGTACAAGACTAGCGGGAAGGTCCTACGAGCAGTACTTC.